Below are 32 T cell receptor beta chains sequenced from a single sample in a study of shared clonotypes between healthy human individuals. TCRdb's table, derived via immunoSEQ multiplex PCR, lists solely in-frame clones and lacks some. The sample holds 2.5 million or so clones; approximately 94% are singletons and the top ten take 0.13% to 0.15%. Sequenced input: naive CD4+ T cells sorted from blood. Subset of the sample: CD45RA+ positively selected. These receptors were obtained from a man aged 18 to 30 in good health.

This clone was counted once. V and J are TRBV5-1 and TRBJ2-7; 7 nucleotides agree with TRBD1. V lost 4 bases to trimming and J lost 2 bases; unmatched junction nucleotides: 9. CDR1 SGHRS and CDR2 YFSETQ come from the germline V gene. CDR3 length equals 15 residues. The CDR3 DNA is TGCGCCAGCAGCGCGTCGGGGACAGCCACCTACGAGCAGTACTTC. Translated: CASSASGTATYEQYF.

This clone came up once. At the DNA level, this CDR3 is encoded by other sequences in the same sample as well. The gene calls are TRBV11-2 and TRBJ1-6; D may be TRBD1 (5 bases). The CDR3 is 13 residues long. Trimming stripped 3 bases from V and 7 bases from J, with 7 bases between. Germline loops: CDR1 SGHAT, CDR2 FQNNGV. The CDR3 DNA reads TGTGCCAGCAGCTTGGGGGGAAATTCACCCCTCCACTTT. Translation: CASSLGGNSPLHF.

This chain connects TRBV7-6 to TRBJ2-7; 10 bases are a match to TRBD1. The CDR3 contains 16 residues. The V and J ends lost 0 bases and 3 bases, in that order; junction bases with no gene match: 5. The germline gives CDR1 SGHVS, CDR2 FNYEAQ. CDR3: CASSLASRTGGYEQYF. CDR3 DNA sequence: TGTGCCAGCAGCTTAGCGTCACGGACAGGGGGCTACGAGCAGTACTTC.

Here the CDR3 reads CASSSPLAGRIYEQYF. Written as DNA, the CDR3 is TGTGCCAGCAGTTCCCCCTTAGCGGGCCGCATCTACGAGCAGTACTTC. The V gene is TRBV6-5, the J gene TRBJ2-7, with 7 bases identical to TRBD2. The junction had 12 bases not matched to a gene; V was cut back by 4 bases and J by 3 bases. The germline gives CDR1 MNHEY, CDR2 SVGAGI. This CDR3 spans 16 amino acids.

The CDR3 spells CSVELPAVKGTEAFF. The CDR3 bases are TGCAGCGTTGAATTGCCAGCGGTGAAGGGCACTGAAGCTTTCTTT. This chain joins TRBV29-1 and TRBJ1-1; D is unclear. Germline lookup yields CDR1 SQVTM and CDR2 ANQGSEA. The CDR3 loop spans 15 amino acids. V was shortened by 2 bases and J by 4 bases, with 17 bases between the two germline ends.

The rearrangement links TRBV6-5 to TRBJ2-7; D gene uncertain. V was cut by 5 bases and J by 5 bases, with 7 bases left in between. This CDR3 contains 11 residues. Germline V gene sequence: CDR1 MNHEY, CDR2 SVGAGI. CDR3 sequence (DNA): TGTGCCAGCAGTCTACAGCACGAGCAGTACTTC. It yields the protein CASSLQHEQYF.

The chain links TRBV7-9 to TRBJ2-2; maybe TRBD1 (7 bases). Looked up from germline, CDR1 is SEHNR and CDR2 is FQNEAQ (reference sequence). This CDR3 comprises 13 residues. Trimming shortened V by 10 bases and J by 6 bases, and 15 bases separated the two germline ends. The DNA for the CDR3 is TGTGCCACCCAGGGGGGAGTTGCCGGGGAGCTGTTTTTT. Protein product: CATQGGVAGELFF.

Of note for this clone: A read error may produce the germline difference seen at one junction end. Additional DNA sequences in this sample encode the identical CDR3. The CDR3 sequence: CASSEGGTGGQPQHF. Here the CDR3 DNA reads TGTGCCAGCAGCGAAGGGGGGACAGGCGGGCAGCCCCAGCATTTT. The J gene is TRBJ1-5, the V gene TRBV6-1; 8 bases are a match to TRBD1. The CDR3 is 15 amino acids. Germline lookup yields CDR1 MNHNS and CDR2 SASEGT.

The chain joins TRBV7-2 to TRBJ1-5; 8 nucleotides line up with TRBD1. V shed 1 base, J shed 0 bases, and the junction held 2 bases outside the gene matches. The CDR3 contains 16 residues. Germline V lookup: CDR1 SGHTA, CDR2 FQGNSA. The CDR3 DNA is TGTGCCAGCAGCTTAGTGACAGGGGTTAGCAATCAGCCCCAGCATTTT. It is translated as CASSLVTGVSNQPQHF.

In this sample, this clone turned up once. The chain is built from TRBV21-1 and TRBJ1-3; the table calls TRBD1, which could not be checked here. TRBV21-1 counts as a pseudogene. This CDR3 has 14 residues. In DNA, the CDR3 is TGTGCCAGCCGAGGTGGGGGCCCCGGAAACACCATATATTTT. Translation gives CASRGGGPGNTIYF.

The chain recombines TRBV5-1 with TRBJ1-2; D remains ambiguous. Germline loops: CDR1 SGHRS, CDR2 YFSETQ. This CDR3 is built from 15 residues. V lost 0 bases, J lost 2 bases, and 11 bases lay in between. The CDR3 DNA reads as TGCGCCAGCAGCTTGGTGCCCGGGGAAAACTATGGCTACACCTTC. It translates to CASSLVPGENYGYTF.

This sequence joins TRBV5-1 and TRBJ2-1; a possible D gene is TRBD2 (8 bases). There are 15 residues in the CDR3. The germline V and J ends were trimmed by 4 bases and 6 bases, with 17 bases remaining between them. Germline loops: CDR1 SGHRS, CDR2 YFSETQ. For the CDR3, the DNA is TGCGCCAGCAGCCCAGGGGGACTAGGGACCAATGAGCAGTTCTTC. As protein: CASSPGGLGTNEQFF.

This clone was detected once. V gene TRBV11-2 combines with J gene TRBJ2-1; 10 nucleotides align to TRBD2. J was trimmed by 0 bases and V by 4 bases; bases with no gene match: 0. This CDR3 has 15 residues. CDR1 and CDR2 from the germline V gene are SGHAT and FQNNGV. The chain's CDR3 is CASSWTSGSYNEQFF. The CDR3 region has the DNA TGTGCCAGCAGCTGGACTAGCGGCTCCTACAATGAGCAGTTCTTC.

The V and J genes are TRBV30 and TRBJ2-7; TRBD2 is a possible D gene (6 bases). Deletions cut 3 bases from V and 2 bases from J, with 11 bases between. Germline V CDR1 and CDR2: GTSNPN, SVGIG (reference sequence). This CDR3 contains 13 residues. DNA for the CDR3: TGTGCCTGGAGGCTCGGAGGGACCTACGAGCAGTACTTC. Translated: CAWRLGGTYEQYF. Combining the CDR3 with reference TRBV30 and TRBJ2-7 gives the whole variable domain SQTIHQWPATLVQPVGSPLSLECTVEGTSNPNLYWYRQAAGRGLQLLFYSVGIGQISSEVPQNLSASRPQDRQFILSSKKLLLSDSGFYLCAWRLGGTYEQYFGPGTRLTVT.

The chain is built from TRBV9 and TRBJ1-6; 7 bases are a match to TRBD1. The germline CDR1 and CDR2 sequences are SGDLS and YYNGEE. The trim removed 4 bases at V and 6 bases at J, leaving 4 bases unmatched. The CDR3 contains 14 residues. CDR3 in amino acids: CASSTTGINSPLHF. In DNA form, the CDR3 reads TGTGCCAGCAGCACGACAGGGATTAATTCACCCCTCCACTTT.

The chain is built from TRBV7-2 and TRBJ1-5; tentative D call: TRBD1 (5 bases). CDR3 length equals 16 residues. Trimming stripped 1 base from V and 2 bases from J, with 12 bases between. Germline CDR1 and CDR2: SGHTA and FQGNSA. DNA for the CDR3: TGTGCCAGCAGCTTAGAGAGATGGGGGGGCAATCAGCCCCAGCATTTT. Translating it yields CASSLERWGGNQPQHF.

A note on this clone: Other DNA sequences in this sample translate to the same CDR3. The rearrangement links TRBV6-5 to TRBJ2-3; tentative D call: TRBD2 (5 bases). The germline V and J ends were trimmed by 5 bases and 4 bases, with 7 bases remaining between them. This CDR3 is built from 12 residues. Germline-derived CDR1 and CDR2 are MNHEY and SVGAGI. The CDR3 here is CASSRTADTQYF. DNA of the CDR3: TGTGCCAGCAGTCGGACTGCAGATACGCAGTATTTT.

V is TRBV7-9 and J is TRBJ2-3, with 9 bases matching TRBD2. The germline CDR1 and CDR2 sequences are SEHNR and FQNEAQ (reference sequence). This CDR3 is built from 17 residues. With 4 bases clipped from V and 2 bases from J, the junction kept 10 bases outside the gene matches. The CDR3 nucleotides are TGTGCCAGCAGCTATGCGATCGCGGGGGGGTACACAGATACGCAGTATTTT. This translates into CASSYAIAGGYTDTQYF.

The chain uses TRBV11-2 and TRBJ2-2; either TRBD1 or TRBD2 may fit D (5 bases each). The CDR3 is 15 amino acids. Trimming shortened V by 2 bases and J by 6 bases, and 13 bases separated the two germline ends. The V gene's germline CDR1 is SGHAT and CDR2 FQNNGV. The CDR3 sequence is CASSLRDVGAGELFF. The DNA for the CDR3 is TGTGCCAGCAGCTTAAGAGATGTGGGGGCCGGGGAGCTGTTTTTT.

The chain employs TRBV6-1 and TRBJ1-6; perhaps TRBD1 as D (5 bases). V was trimmed by 8 bases and J by 7 bases, leaving 15 bases between them. This CDR3 comprises 14 residues. Germline V CDR1 and CDR2: MNHNS, SASEGT. The CDR3 DNA sequence: TGTGCCAGCTTGAGGGGCCTGGGGAATTCACCCCTCCACTTT. This gives the protein CASLRGLGNSPLHF.

Only one count was recorded for this clone. V gene TRBV7-9 combines with J gene TRBJ2-3; TRBD1 agrees at 10 bases. Germline V CDR1 and CDR2: SEHNR, FQNEAQ (reference sequence). The CDR3 sequence is 17 residues long. The ends lost 3 bases at V and 4 bases at J; junction bases unmatched: 10. The CDR3 loop reads CASSFRDRGSTADTQYF. Here the CDR3 DNA reads TGTGCCAGCAGCTTCCGGGACAGGGGCTCTACGGCAGATACGCAGTATTTT. Supplemented by reference TRBV7-9 and TRBJ2-3, the full variable domain reads DTGVSQNPRHKITKRGQNVTFRCDPISEHNRLYWYRQTLGQGPEFLTYFQNEAQLEKSRLLSDRFSAERPKGSFSTLEIQRTEQGDSAMYLCASSFRDRGSTADTQYFGPGTRLTVL.

The rearrangement uses TRBV10-2 and TRBJ1-5; D remains unclear. V lost 1 base, J lost 1 base, and 8 bases lay in between. The germline CDR1 and CDR2 sequences are WSHSY and SAAADI. The CDR3 loop spans 15 amino acids. This CDR3 reads CASSEYTRSNQPQHF. CDR3 in DNA: TGCGCCAGCAGTGAGTACACAAGGAGCAATCAGCCCCAGCATTTT.

The CDR3, as DNA: TGCGCCAGCAAAACCTCCGGGACTAGCGGGAATGGGGAGCTGTTTTTT. Translated, it gives CASKTSGTSGNGELFF. This rearrangement joins TRBV5-1 to TRBJ2-2, with 13 positions matching TRBD2. The ends lost 6 bases at V and 8 bases at J; junction bases unmatched: 10. The CDR3 length is 16 residues. Germline lookup yields CDR1 SGHRS and CDR2 YFSETQ. The entire variable domain, with the rest obtained from reference TRBV5-1 and TRBJ2-2, is as follows: KAGVTQTPRYLIKTRGQQVTLSCSPISGHRSVSWYQQTPGQGLQFLFEYFSETQRNKGNFPGRFSGRQFSNSRSEMNVSTLELGDSALYLCASKTSGTSGNGELFFGEGSRLTVL.

The rearrangement uses TRBV5-1 and TRBJ2-7, with 13 bases lining up with TRBD2. CDR3 length: 18 residues. The trim removed 5 bases at V and 4 bases at J, leaving 15 bases unmatched. The germline V gene encodes CDR1 SGHRS and CDR2 YFSETQ. The CDR3 coding sequence is TGCGCCAGCAGGGCAGGACTAGCGGGAGAACTGGGGAAGTACGAGCAGTACTTC. Translating gives CASRAGLAGELGKYEQYF.

The DNA for the CDR3 is TGTGCCATCAGTGATCCCCTAAACACTGAAGCTTTCTTT. It specifies CAISDPLNTEAFF. V gene TRBV10-3 combines with J gene TRBJ1-1; no reliable D call. Trimming removed 3 bases from V and 2 bases from J, with 7 bases in between. The germline V gene has CDR1 ENHRY and CDR2 SYGVKD. This CDR3 spans 13 amino acids.

This chain links TRBV14 with TRBJ2-5, with a tentative D call TRBD1 (5 bases). CDR1 SGHDN and CDR2 FVKESK come from the germline V gene. The length of the CDR3 is 14 residues. V was pared by 5 bases and J by 1 base, with 11 bases between. The CDR3 nucleotides are TGTGCCAGCAGCGTAAGGGGTGCCCAAGAGACCCAGTACTTC. Encoded protein: CASSVRGAQETQYF.

The chain is built from TRBV2 and TRBJ2-7, with D uncertain. CDR1 is SNHLY and CDR2 is FYNNEI in the germline V gene. This CDR3 region has 13 residues. V was trimmed by 7 bases and J by 3 bases, leaving 13 bases between them. In DNA form, the CDR3 reads TGTGCCAGCACCGGGCAGGCAGTCTACGAGCAGTACTTC. Protein: CASTGQAVYEQYF.

This clone was found a few times. This chain links TRBV10-1 with TRBJ1-6; possibly TRBD1 for D (6 bases). CDR1 is WNHNN, CDR2 SYGVQD, per germline (reference sequence). The CDR3 consists of 15 residues. Between the trimmed V and J ends, which lost 7 bases and 10 bases, there was a span of 20 bases. The CDR3 sequence is CASMDSLDVGSPLHF. CDR3 sequence (DNA): TGCGCCAGCATGGACAGCCTCGACGTGGGATCACCCCTCCACTTT.

The chain has TRBV5-6 and TRBJ1-1, with no clear D. The V gene's germline CDR1 is SGHDT and CDR2 YYEEEE. Trimming took 2 bases from V and 1 from J, leaving 12 bases between them. CDR3 size: 15 residues. Here the CDR3 DNA reads TGTGCCAGCAGCTTACGGGGATACGGGAACACTGAAGCTTTCTTT. It yields the protein CASSLRGYGNTEAFF. The full variable domain, with the rest looked up from reference TRBV5-6 and TRBJ1-1, is DAGVTQSPTHLIKTRGQQVTLRCSPKSGHDTVSWYQQALGQGPQFIFQYYEEEERQRGNFPDRFSGHQFPNYSSELNVNALLLGDSALYLCASSLRGYGNTEAFFGQGTRLTVV.

This sequence joins TRBV28 and TRBJ2-3; 7 bases agree with TRBD2. Germline loops: CDR1 MDHEN, CDR2 SYDVKM. This CDR3 contains 17 residues. The J segment lost 2 bases and the V segment lost 1 base, leaving 9 bases of the junction unmatched. The CDR3 loop is CASSLYASGGDTDTQYF. The CDR3 DNA reads as TGTGCCAGCAGTTTATACGCCTCGGGGGGAGACACAGATACGCAGTATTTT.

This clone was seen a single time. The genes are TRBV19 and TRBJ1-1; D not certain. V was cut by 2 bases and J by 1 base, with 5 bases left in between. Germline CDR1 and CDR2: LNHDA and SQIVND (reference sequence). The CDR3 totals 13 residues. In DNA form, the CDR3 reads TGTGCCAGTAGTATAAGCTCGAACACTGAAGCTTTCTTT. Its protein product is CASSISSNTEAFF.

This chain connects TRBV2 to TRBJ2-7; unclear D gene. V was trimmed by 8 bases and J by 2 bases, leaving 16 bases between them. Germline CDR1 is SNHLY and CDR2 is FYNNEI. The CDR3 loop spans 14 amino acids. CDR3 DNA sequence: TGTGCCAGCCTCATCCGCAGGACCCCCTACGAGCAGTACTTC. Translation: CASLIRRTPYEQYF.